One sample yielded the 18 T cell receptor beta chains listed below, sequenced in a study of relationships among human T cell subsets. CD4+CD25+ regulatory T cells came from anti-CD25 bead selection of positively selected CD4+ cells. Semiquantitative ARM-PCR amplified T cell receptor alpha and beta CDR3 regions from mRNA. Tagged nested gene-specific primers were used first, then communal superprimers amplified exponentially. TCRdb passed the multiplex PCR reads through MiXCR, listing each CDR3 protein once. The data contain some 13,000 distinct CDR3 sequences, approximately 60% of them singletons. Sample: Tregs sorted from blood. These receptors all stem from a man aged 35-49 years in good health.

V and J are TRBV5-1 and TRBJ2-7; D may correspond to TRBD1 or TRBD2 (5 bases each). From germline, CDR1 is SGHRS and CDR2 YFSETQ. This CDR3 contains 14 residues. V was pared by 2 bases and J by 0 bases, with 9 bases between. The chain's CDR3 is CASSLEGYSYEQYF. In DNA form, the CDR3 reads TGCGCCAGCAGCTTAGAGGGGTACTCCTACGAGCAGTACTTC.

The chain has TRBV29-1 and TRBJ2-5; 7 nucleotides match TRBD1. Germline V CDR1 and CDR2: SQVTM, ANQGSEA. This CDR3 has 12 amino acids. V trimming: 6 bases; J trimming: 0 bases; junction bases outside the gene matches: 1. The CDR3 loop reads CSVGQNQETQYF. DNA for the CDR3: TGCAGCGTGGGACAGAACCAAGAGACCCAGTACTTC.

Only a few counts were recorded for this clonotype. This chain joins TRBV2 and TRBJ1-2; TRBD1 might be the D (6 bases). The CDR3 runs to 13 residues. With 5 bases removed from V and 1 base from J, the gap between germline ends came to 8 bases. Germline lookup yields CDR1 SNHLY and CDR2 FYNNEI. As DNA, the CDR3 is TGTGCCAGCAGTCCGGGACATAACTATGGCTACACCTTC. Translated: CASSPGHNYGYTF.

This clonotype was recorded only once. V and J are TRBV20-1 and TRBJ2-1; 9 positions agree with TRBD2. With 0 bases clipped from V and 7 bases from J, the junction kept 4 bases outside the gene matches. Germline CDR1 is DFQATT and CDR2 is SNEGSKA (reference sequence). The CDR3 is made up of 14 amino acids. Written as DNA, the CDR3 is TGCAGTGCTAGAGATGGTAGCGGGGGAAATGAGCAGTTCTTC. Its translation: CSARDGSGGNEQFF.

The gene calls are TRBV10-2 and TRBJ2-1; 9 bases match TRBD2. This CDR3 comprises 15 residues. Losses at the gene ends were 4 bases for V and 6 bases for J; bases not matched to a gene: 7. Germline CDR1 is WSHSY and CDR2 is SAAADI. The CDR3 sequence: CASSASGGRVNEQFF. In nucleotides, the CDR3 is TGCGCCAGCAGTGCGAGCGGCGGGAGGGTCAATGAGCAGTTCTTC.

As DNA, the CDR3 is TGCGCCAGCAGCCAAGCGGTCTTTAATGAGCAGTTCTTC. The encoded protein is CASSQAVFNEQFF. V usage is TRBV4-1 and J usage is TRBJ2-1; no reliable D call. This CDR3 has 13 residues. Trimming cost V 1 base and J 7 bases, with 8 bases left between them. CDR1 is MGHRA, CDR2 YSYEKL, per germline.

This rearrangement joins TRBV6-1 to TRBJ2-3; D may correspond to TRBD1 or TRBD2 (5 bases each). V shed 6 bases and J shed 3 bases, with 16 bases lying between them. The CDR3 totals 15 residues. The V gene's germline CDR1 is MNHNS and CDR2 SASEGT. The CDR3 loop reads CASRPGLLGTDTQYF. DNA of the CDR3: TGTGCCAGCAGACCGGGGCTTCTGGGGACAGATACGCAGTATTTT.

The chain employs TRBV6-1 and TRBJ2-3; perhaps TRBD1 as D (5 bases). Trimming stripped 4 bases from V and 2 bases from J, with 13 bases between. The CDR3 length is 15 residues. The germline CDR1 and CDR2 sequences are MNHNS and SASEGT. The CDR3 region is CASSVITGNTDTQYF. CDR3 coding DNA: TGTGCCAGCAGTGTCATCACAGGAAACACAGATACGCAGTATTTT.

This rearrangement joins TRBV10-2 to TRBJ1-1; D call uncertain. There are 13 residues in the CDR3. With 6 bases removed from V and 1 base from J, the gap between germline ends came to 9 bases. CDR1 and CDR2 from the germline V gene are WSHSY and SAAADI. The CDR3 DNA reads as TGCGCCAGCAGGAGCGAAGGGAACACTGAAGCTTTCTTT. It codes for CASRSEGNTEAFF.

V and J are TRBV30 and TRBJ2-6, with 12 bases identical to TRBD1. Germline CDR1 is GTSNPN and CDR2 is SVGIG (reference sequence). This CDR3 comprises 16 residues. Losses at the gene ends were 3 bases for V and 1 base for J; bases not matched to a gene: 1. The CDR3 region is CAWRGQGASGANVLTF. The CDR3 nucleotides are TGTGCCTGGAGGGGACAGGGGGCATCTGGGGCCAACGTCCTGACTTTC.

This chain uses TRBV11-2 with TRBJ2-7; D call uncertain. The ends were cut back, 3 bases at V and 2 bases at J, with 17 bases in the middle. From germline, CDR1 is SGHAT and CDR2 FQNNGV. The CDR3 runs 16 residues. The CDR3 reads CASSFSPTSLTYEQYF. The CDR3 DNA sequence: TGTGCCAGCAGCTTCTCACCGACTTCTCTGACCTACGAGCAGTACTTC.

The J gene is TRBJ2-5, the V gene TRBV2; 9 nucleotides align to TRBD1. Per the germline V gene, CDR1 is SNHLY and CDR2 is FYNNEI. CDR3 length equals 15 residues. Trimming cost V 5 bases and J 0 bases; bases outside gene matches: 4. This CDR3 reads CASSWTGDYQETQYF. The CDR3 DNA reads TGTGCCAGCAGTTGGACAGGGGATTACCAAGAGACCCAGTACTTC.

The genes are TRBV28 and TRBJ2-3; D is ambiguous. This CDR3 is 14 amino acids long. The V gene's germline CDR1 is MDHEN and CDR2 SYDVKM. V was shortened by 8 bases and J by 0 bases, with 12 bases between the two germline ends. For the CDR3, the DNA is TGTGCCAGCGGCCAGGAGTCTAGCACAGATACGCAGTATTTT. It is translated as CASGQESSTDTQYF.

This clonotype was seen once. This chain links TRBV20-1 with TRBJ1-6, with D unresolved. Trimming shortened V by 1 base and J by 10 bases, and 8 bases separated the two germline ends. The germline V gene encodes CDR1 DFQATT and CDR2 SNEGSKA (reference sequence). This CDR3 is built from 12 residues. CDR3 residues: CSARAPNSPLHF. The CDR3 DNA reads TGCAGTGCTAGAGCCCCCAACTCACCCCTCCACTTT.

A remark on this clonotype: A read error is possible here, since a much larger clone lies one base away. The chain links TRBV2 to TRBJ2-1, with D perhaps matching TRBD1 (5 bases). CDR1 SNHLY and CDR2 FYNNEI come from the germline V gene. This CDR3 spans 15 amino acids. V lost 10 bases and J lost 3, with 19 bases in between. For the CDR3, the DNA is TGTGCCAACGTCAAGGGGAAGGCAAGCTACAATGAGCAGTTCTTC. This sequence encodes CANVKGKASYNEQFF.

This clonotype was counted a few times. The chain couples TRBV18 to TRBJ1-1; TRBD1 agrees at 7 bases. V gave up 5 bases and J gave up 6 bases; unmatched junction bases: 6. The CDR3 has 13 amino acids. In germline, CDR1 is KGHSH, CDR2 LQKENI. In DNA, the CDR3 is TGTGCCAGCTCATCAGGACAGGACTCTGAAGCTTTCTTT. This gives the protein CASSSGQDSEAFF.

The CDR3 DNA follows: TGTGCCTGGTCCGGAGGGGGGAGTGACTACAATGAGCAGTTCTTC. As protein: CAWSGGGSDYNEQFF. This chain connects TRBV30 to TRBJ2-1, with D perhaps TRBD1 or TRBD2 (6 bases each). Looked up from germline, CDR1 is GTSNPN and CDR2 is SVGIG (reference sequence). CDR3 length equals 15 residues. V was pared by 5 bases and J by 3 bases, with 17 bases between.

A few counts support this clonotype. The chain couples TRBV28 to TRBJ1-3; D gene ambiguous. Looked up from germline, CDR1 is MDHEN and CDR2 is SYDVKM. Trimming removed 5 bases at V and 3 bases at J, with 14 bases between. CDR3 length: 15 amino acids. The CDR3 loop is CASSTTRARGNTIYF. The CDR3 DNA reads TGTGCCAGCAGTACCACGAGGGCGCGTGGAAACACCATATATTTT. The full variable domain, rest sourced from reference TRBV28 and TRBJ1-3, is DVKVTQSSRYLVKRTGEKVFLECVQDMDHENMFWYRQDPGLGLRLIYFSYDVKMKEKGDIPEGYSVSREKKERFSLILESASTNQTSMYLCASSTTRARGNTIYFGEGSWLTVV.